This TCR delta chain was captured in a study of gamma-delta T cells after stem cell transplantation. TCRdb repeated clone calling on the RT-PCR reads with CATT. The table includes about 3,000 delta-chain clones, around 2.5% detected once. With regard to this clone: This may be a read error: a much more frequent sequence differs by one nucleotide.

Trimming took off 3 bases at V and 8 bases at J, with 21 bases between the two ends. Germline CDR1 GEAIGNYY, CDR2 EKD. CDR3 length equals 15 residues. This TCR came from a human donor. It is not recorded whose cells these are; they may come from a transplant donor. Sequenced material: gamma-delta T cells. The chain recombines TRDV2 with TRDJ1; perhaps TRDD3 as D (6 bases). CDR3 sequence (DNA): TGTGCCTGTGACTCCGTGGGGGCTACCGAGGCAAAACTCATCTTT. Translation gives CACDSVGATEAKLIF.